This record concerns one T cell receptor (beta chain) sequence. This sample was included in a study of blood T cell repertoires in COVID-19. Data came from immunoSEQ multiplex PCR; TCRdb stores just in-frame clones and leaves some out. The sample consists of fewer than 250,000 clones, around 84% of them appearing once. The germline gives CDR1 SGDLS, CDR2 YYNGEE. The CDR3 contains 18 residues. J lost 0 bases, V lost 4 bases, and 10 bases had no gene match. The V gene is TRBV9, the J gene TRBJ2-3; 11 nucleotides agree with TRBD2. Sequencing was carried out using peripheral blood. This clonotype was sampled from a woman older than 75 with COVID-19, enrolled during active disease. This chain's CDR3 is CASSRAVVAGGSTDTQYF. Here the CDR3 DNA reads TGTGCCAGCAGCAGGGCCGTTGTAGCGGGGGGGAGCACAGATACGCAGTATTTT.